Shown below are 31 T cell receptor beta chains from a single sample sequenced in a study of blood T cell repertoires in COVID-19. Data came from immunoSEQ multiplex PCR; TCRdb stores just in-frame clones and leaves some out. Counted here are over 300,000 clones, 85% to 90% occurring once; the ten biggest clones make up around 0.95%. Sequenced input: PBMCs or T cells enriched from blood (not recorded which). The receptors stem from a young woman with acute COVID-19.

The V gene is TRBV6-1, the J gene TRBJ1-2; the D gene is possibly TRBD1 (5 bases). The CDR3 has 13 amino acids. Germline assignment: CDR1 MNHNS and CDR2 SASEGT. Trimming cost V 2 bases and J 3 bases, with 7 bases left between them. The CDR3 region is CASSERQYYGYTF. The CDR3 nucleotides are TGTGCCAGCAGTGAAAGACAGTACTATGGCTACACCTTC.

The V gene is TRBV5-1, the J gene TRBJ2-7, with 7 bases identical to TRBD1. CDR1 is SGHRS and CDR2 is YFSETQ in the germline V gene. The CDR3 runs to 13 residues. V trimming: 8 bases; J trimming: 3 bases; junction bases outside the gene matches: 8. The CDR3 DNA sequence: TGCGCCAGTTGCAAGAGACAGGGCTACGAGCAGTACTTC. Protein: CASCKRQGYEQYF.

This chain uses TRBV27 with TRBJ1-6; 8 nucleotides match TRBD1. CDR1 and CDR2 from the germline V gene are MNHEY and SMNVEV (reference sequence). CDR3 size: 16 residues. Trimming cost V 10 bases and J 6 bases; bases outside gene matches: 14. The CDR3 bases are TGTGCCACCGCACTGACAGGGGCCCTCCTTAATTCACCCCTCCACTTT. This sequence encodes CATALTGALLNSPLHF.

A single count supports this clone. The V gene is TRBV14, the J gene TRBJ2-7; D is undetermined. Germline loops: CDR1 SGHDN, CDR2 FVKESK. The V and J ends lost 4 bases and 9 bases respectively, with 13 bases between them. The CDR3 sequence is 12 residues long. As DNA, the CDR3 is TGTGCCAGCAGCCGTCTGATAGTACGGCAGTACTTC. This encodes CASSRLIVRQYF.

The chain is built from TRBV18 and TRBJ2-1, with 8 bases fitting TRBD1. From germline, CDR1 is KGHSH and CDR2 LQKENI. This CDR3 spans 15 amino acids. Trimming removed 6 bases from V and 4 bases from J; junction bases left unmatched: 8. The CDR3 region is CASSAGRDRYNEQFF. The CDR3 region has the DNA TGTGCCAGCTCTGCGGGCCGGGACAGGTACAATGAGCAGTTCTTC.

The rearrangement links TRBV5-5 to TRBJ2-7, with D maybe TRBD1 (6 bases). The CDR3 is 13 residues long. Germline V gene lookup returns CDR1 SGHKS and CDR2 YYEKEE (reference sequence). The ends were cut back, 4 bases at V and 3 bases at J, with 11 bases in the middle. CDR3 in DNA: TGTGCCAGCAGCCGTGACAGGAGCTACGAGCAGTACTTC. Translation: CASSRDRSYEQYF.

The CDR3: CASSERDSGNQPQHF. The CDR3 DNA is TGTGCCAGCAGTGAAAGGGACTCGGGCAATCAGCCCCAGCATTTT. The rearrangement uses TRBV2 and TRBJ1-5, with TRBD1 as a possible D gene (5 bases). The CDR3 length is 15 residues. Trimming shortened V by 2 bases and J by 2 bases, and 10 bases separated the two germline ends. From germline, CDR1 is SNHLY and CDR2 FYNNEI.

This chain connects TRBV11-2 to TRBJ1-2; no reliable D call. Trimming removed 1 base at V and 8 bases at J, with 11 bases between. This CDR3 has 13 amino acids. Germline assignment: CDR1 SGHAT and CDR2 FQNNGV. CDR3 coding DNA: TGTGCCAGCAGCTTAGCTCCGAACCGGGGCTACACCTTC. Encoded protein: CASSLAPNRGYTF.

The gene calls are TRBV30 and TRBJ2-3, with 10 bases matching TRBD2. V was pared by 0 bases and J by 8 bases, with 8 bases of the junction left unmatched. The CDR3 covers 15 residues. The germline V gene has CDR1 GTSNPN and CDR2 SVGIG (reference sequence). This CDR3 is CAWSVASGGGGTQYF. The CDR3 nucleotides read TGTGCCTGGAGTGTGGCTAGCGGGGGAGGAGGTACGCAGTATTTT.

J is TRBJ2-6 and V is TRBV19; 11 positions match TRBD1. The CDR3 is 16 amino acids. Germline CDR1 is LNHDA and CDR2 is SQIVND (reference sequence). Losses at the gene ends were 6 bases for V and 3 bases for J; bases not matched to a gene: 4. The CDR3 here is CASSGQGAYGANVLTF. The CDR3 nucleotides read TGTGCCAGTAGCGGACAGGGGGCGTATGGGGCCAACGTCCTGACTTTC. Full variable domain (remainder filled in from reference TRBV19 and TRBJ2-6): DGGITQSPKYLFRKEGQNVTLSCEQNLNHDAMYWYRQDPGQGLRLIYYSQIVNDFQKGDIAEGYSVSREKKESFPLTVTSAQKNPTAFYLCASSGQGAYGANVLTFGAGSRLTVL.

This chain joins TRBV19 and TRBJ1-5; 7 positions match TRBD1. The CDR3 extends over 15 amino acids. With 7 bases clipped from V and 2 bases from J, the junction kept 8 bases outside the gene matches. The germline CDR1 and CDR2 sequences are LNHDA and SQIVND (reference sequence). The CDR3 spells CASNQTGDGNQPQHF. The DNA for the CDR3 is TGTGCCAGTAACCAAACAGGGGATGGCAATCAGCCCCAGCATTTT.

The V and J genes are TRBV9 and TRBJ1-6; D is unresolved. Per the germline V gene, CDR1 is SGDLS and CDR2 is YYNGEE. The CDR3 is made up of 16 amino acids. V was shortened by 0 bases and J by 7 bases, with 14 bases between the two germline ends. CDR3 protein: CASSVGSNGPNSPLHF. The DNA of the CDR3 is TGTGCCAGCAGCGTAGGGTCTAACGGTCCCAATTCACCCCTCCACTTT. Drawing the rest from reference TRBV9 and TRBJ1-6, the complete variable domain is DSGVTQTPKHLITATGQRVTLRCSPRSGDLSVYWYQQSLDQGLQFLIQYYNGEERAKGNILERFSAQQFPDLHSELNLSSLELGDSALYFCASSVGSNGPNSPLHFGNGTRLTVT.

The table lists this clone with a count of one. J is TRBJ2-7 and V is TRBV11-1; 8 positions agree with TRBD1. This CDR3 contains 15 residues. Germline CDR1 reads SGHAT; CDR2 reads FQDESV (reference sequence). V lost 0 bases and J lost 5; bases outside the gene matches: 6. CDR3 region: CASSLAAGGRNEQYF. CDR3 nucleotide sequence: TGTGCCAGCAGCTTAGCGGCAGGGGGCCGCAACGAGCAGTACTTC.

This CDR3 is CASSDRGDYTEAFF. DNA for the CDR3: TGTGCCAGCAGTGACCGGGGGGATTACACTGAAGCTTTCTTT. The chain carries TRBV2 and TRBJ1-1; weak D call: TRBD1 (5 bases). This CDR3 has 14 amino acids. V was pared by 3 bases and J by 3 bases, with 11 bases between. The germline V gene has CDR1 SNHLY and CDR2 FYNNEI.

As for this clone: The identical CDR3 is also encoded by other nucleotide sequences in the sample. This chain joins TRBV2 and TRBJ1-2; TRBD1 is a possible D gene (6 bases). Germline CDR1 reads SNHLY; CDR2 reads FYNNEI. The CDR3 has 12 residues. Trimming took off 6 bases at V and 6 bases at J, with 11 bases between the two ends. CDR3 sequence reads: CASSPGVDGYTF. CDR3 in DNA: TGTGCCAGCAGCCCAGGGGTGGATGGCTACACCTTC.

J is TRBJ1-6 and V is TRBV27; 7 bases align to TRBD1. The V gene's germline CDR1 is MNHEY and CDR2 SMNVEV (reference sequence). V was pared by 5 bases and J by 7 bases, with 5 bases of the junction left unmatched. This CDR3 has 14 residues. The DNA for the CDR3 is TGTGCCAGCAGTCCTGGACAGGTCAATTCACCCCTCCACTTT. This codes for CASSPGQVNSPLHF.

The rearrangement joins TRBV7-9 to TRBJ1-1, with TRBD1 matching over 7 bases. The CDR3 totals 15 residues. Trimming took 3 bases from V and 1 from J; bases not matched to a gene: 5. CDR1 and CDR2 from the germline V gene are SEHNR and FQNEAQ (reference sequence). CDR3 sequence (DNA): TGTGCCAGCAGCTTCGCCGGGACAGCGAACACTGAAGCTTTCTTT. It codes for CASSFAGTANTEAFF.

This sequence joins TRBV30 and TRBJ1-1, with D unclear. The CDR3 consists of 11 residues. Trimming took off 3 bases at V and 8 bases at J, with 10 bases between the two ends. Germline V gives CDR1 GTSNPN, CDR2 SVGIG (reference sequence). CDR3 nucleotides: TGTGCCTGGAGAGACAAGGCCGAAGCTTTCTTT. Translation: CAWRDKAEAFF.

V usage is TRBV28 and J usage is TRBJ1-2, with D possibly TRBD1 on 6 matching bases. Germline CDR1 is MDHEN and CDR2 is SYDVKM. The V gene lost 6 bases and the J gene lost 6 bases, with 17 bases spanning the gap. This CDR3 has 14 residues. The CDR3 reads CASRPIQGLDGYTF. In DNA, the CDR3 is TGTGCCAGCAGACCGATACAGGGCTTAGATGGCTACACCTTC.

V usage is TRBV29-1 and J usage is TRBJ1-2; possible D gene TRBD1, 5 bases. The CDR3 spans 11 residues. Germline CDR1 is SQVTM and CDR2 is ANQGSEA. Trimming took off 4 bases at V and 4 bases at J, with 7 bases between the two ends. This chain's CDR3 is CSVARAYGYTF. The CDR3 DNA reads TGCAGCGTTGCCAGGGCCTATGGCTACACCTTC. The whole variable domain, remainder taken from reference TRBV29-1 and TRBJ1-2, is SAVISQKPSRDICQRGTSLTIQCQVDSQVTMMFWYRQQPGQSLTLIATANQGSEATYESGFVIDKFPISRPNLTFSTLTVSNMSPEDSSIYLCSVARAYGYTFGSGTRLTVV.

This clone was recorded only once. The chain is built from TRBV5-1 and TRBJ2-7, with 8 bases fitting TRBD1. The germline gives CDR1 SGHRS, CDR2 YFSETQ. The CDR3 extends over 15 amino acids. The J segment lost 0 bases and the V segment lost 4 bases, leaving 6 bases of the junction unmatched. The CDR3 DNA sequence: TGCGCCAGCAGCGCGGGACAGGTGAGCTCCTACGAGCAGTACTTC. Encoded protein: CASSAGQVSSYEQYF.

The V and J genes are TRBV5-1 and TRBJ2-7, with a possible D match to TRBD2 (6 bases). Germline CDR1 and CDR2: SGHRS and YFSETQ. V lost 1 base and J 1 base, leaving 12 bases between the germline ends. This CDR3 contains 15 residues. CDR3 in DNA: TGCGCCAGCAGCTTGCCCGGGACTGAGTCCTACGAGCAGTACTTC. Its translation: CASSLPGTESYEQYF.

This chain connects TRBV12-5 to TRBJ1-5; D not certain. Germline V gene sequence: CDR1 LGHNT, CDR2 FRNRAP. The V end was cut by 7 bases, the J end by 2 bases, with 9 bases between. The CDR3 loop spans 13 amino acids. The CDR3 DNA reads TGTGCTAGTGCCACCCGGGGCAATCAGCCCCAGCATTTT. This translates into CASATRGNQPQHF.

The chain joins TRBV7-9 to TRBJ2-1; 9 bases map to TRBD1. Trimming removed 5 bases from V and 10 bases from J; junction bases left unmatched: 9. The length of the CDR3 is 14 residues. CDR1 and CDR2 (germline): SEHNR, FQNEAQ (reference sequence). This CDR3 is CASSPGTGLREQFF. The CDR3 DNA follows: TGTGCCAGCAGCCCCGGGACAGGGTTACGGGAGCAGTTCTTC.

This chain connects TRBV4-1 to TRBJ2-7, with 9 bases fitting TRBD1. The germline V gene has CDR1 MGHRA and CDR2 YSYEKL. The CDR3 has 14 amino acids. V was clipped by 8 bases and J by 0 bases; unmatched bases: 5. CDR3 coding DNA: TGCGCCAGCGGGGGGACAGGGTCCTCCTACGAGCAGTACTTC. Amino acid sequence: CASGGTGSSYEQYF.

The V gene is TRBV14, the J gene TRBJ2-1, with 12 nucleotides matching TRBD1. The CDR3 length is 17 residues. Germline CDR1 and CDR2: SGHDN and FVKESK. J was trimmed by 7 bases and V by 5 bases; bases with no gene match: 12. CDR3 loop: CASSFFPGTGGRNEQFF. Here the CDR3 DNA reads TGTGCCAGCAGCTTTTTCCCCGGGACAGGGGGCCGGAATGAGCAGTTCTTC.

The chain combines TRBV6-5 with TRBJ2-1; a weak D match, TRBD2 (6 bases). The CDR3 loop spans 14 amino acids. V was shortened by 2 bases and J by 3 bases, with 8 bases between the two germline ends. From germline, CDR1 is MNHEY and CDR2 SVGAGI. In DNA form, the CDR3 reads TGTGCCAGCAGTTACCTCGGGAGCTACAATGAGCAGTTCTTC. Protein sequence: CASSYLGSYNEQFF.

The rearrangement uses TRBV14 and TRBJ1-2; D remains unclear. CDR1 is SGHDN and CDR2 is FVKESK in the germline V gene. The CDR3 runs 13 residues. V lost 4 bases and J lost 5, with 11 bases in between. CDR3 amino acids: CASSLDISYGYTF. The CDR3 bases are TGTGCCAGCAGCCTTGACATTTCTTATGGCTACACCTTC.

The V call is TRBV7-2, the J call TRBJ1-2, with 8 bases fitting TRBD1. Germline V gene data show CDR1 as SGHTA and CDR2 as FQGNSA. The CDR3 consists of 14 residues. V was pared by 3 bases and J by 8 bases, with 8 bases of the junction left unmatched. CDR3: CASSFFQGAEGYTF. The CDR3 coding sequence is TGTGCCAGCAGCTTCTTCCAGGGGGCAGAAGGCTACACCTTC.

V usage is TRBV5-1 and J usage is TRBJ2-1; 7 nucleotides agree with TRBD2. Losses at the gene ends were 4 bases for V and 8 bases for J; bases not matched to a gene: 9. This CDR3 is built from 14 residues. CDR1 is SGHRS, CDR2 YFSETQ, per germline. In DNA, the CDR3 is TGCGCCAGCAGCGTATCTAGCGGTTCCGATGAGCAGTTCTTC. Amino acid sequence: CASSVSSGSDEQFF.

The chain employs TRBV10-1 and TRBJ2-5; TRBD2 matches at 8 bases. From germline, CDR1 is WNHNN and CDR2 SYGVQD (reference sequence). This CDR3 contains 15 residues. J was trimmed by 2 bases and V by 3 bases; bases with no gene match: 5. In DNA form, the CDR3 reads TGCGCCAGCAGTGACAGCGGGGGAAAACAAGAGACCCAGTACTTC. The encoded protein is CASSDSGGKQETQYF.